These T cell receptor beta chains were read from a single sample in a study of T cells expressing NK-cell markers. No DNA is given; TCRdb re-called the 5' RACE reads and lists each CDR3 protein once. Its table lists thousands of distinct CDR3 sequences. Source material: blood T cells: a sorted CD56 or NKG2C T cell subset, CD4+ or CD8+ T cells, or bulk PBMC T cells (not recorded which). These receptors were obtained from a man younger than 30 in good health. CDR3s include the opening cysteine and the closing phenylalanine or tryptophan. Part of the rows lack a size; the others show once, few, many or a class for expanded clones.

v_call,j_call,clone_size,cdr3_aa
TRBV27,TRBJ2-2,-,CATGLSNTGELFF
TRBV5-4,TRBJ2-2,-,CASSSEGQGWNTGELFF
TRBV7-9,TRBJ2-3,-,CATGGMSTDTQYF
TRBV2,TRBJ2-3,-,CASLRGGNTDTQYF
TRBV5-4,TRBJ2-3,-,CASSLAPSTDTQYF
TRBV12-3/TRBV12-4,TRBJ2-4,-,CASSLTGGDRDF
TRBV11-2,TRBJ2-6,medium-sized,CASSLAPGSGANVLTF
TRBV5-1,TRBJ2-3,-,CASTGTGQGWADTQYF
TRBV4-1,TRBJ2-1,-,CASSQEGGRGVNEQFF
TRBV5-5,TRBJ1-2,medium-sized,CASSLPGTGGYTF
TRBV28,TRBJ1-5,-,CASTGIAGVNQPQHF
TRBV12-3/TRBV12-4,TRBJ2-1,-,CASTPARGYNEQFF
TRBV18,TRBJ2-7,-,CASSPPGGPVSSSYEQYF
TRBV20-1,TRBJ2-3,medium-sized,CSARDIRLAPTDTQYF
TRBV28,TRBJ2-1,medium-sized,CASIAASRDNEQFF
TRBV12-3/TRBV12-4,TRBJ2-2,-,CASTTWWGQPNTGELFF
TRBV4-3,TRBJ2-3,medium-sized,CASSQDSAASTDTQYF
TRBV24-1,TRBJ2-3,-,CATSGLVRGGSTDTQYF
TRBV11-3,TRBJ2-1,-,CASSTLAREQFF
TRBV12-3/TRBV12-4,TRBJ2-7,-,CASSLGRVEYGQYF
TRBV27,TRBJ2-7,-,CASSWGQGWYEQYF
TRBV3-1,TRBJ2-5,medium-sized,CASSQDRPKETQYF
TRBV12-5,TRBJ2-3,-,CASGRGLAGGDTQYF
TRBV11-2,TRBJ2-1,medium-sized,CASSLDGLNYNEQFF
TRBV4-3,TRBJ1-2,-,CASSQDRDSYYGYTF
TRBV6-2/TRBV6-3,TRBJ2-1,-,CASRDTGGAYNEQFF
TRBV5-1,TRBJ2-3,medium-sized,CATGQGRSDTQYF
TRBV15,TRBJ2-3,-,CATSRDEASGSPGHTDTQYF
TRBV6-2/TRBV6-3,TRBJ2-2,-,CASSNRGRGTGELFF
TRBV19,TRBJ1-1,-,CASSIVVPPLRTEAFF
TRBV7-9,TRBJ2-5,-,CASSPPGGETQYF
TRBV11-2,TRBJ1-2,-,CASSLHGTGTYGYTF
TRBV6-2/TRBV6-3,TRBJ1-4,-,CASSHYSSDNEKLFF
TRBV5-1,TRBJ2-1,medium-sized,CASSTWGGRGYNEQFF
TRBV10-3,TRBJ2-5,-,CAISGTGKETQYF
TRBV3-1,TRBJ2-2,-,CANDGLAGASGSCFF
TRBV9,TRBJ2-5,medium-sized,CASSPTGIAAETQYF
TRBV27,TRBJ2-1,-,CASKFSLTTSSSYNEQFF
TRBV12-3/TRBV12-4,TRBJ2-1,large,CASSFRSNRGSYNEQFF